This T cell receptor beta chain was captured in a study of response to subunit inactivated influenza vaccine. The CDR3 spans 12 residues. Trimming cost V 6 bases and J 3 bases, with 12 bases left between them. CDR1 DFQATT and CDR2 SNEGSKA come from the germline V gene (reference sequence). Worth noting for this clonotype: Its antigen remains unknown.

Points from the study as a whole: With each seasonal influenza vaccination, the authors suggested, few new T cells are recruited.

TCRdb independently ran MiXCR on the RT-PCR reads; one entry per CDR3 protein. The repertoire holds approximately 520,000 distinct CDR3 sequences, 25% seen once, with 1.5% to 2% in the top ten. The chain is built from TRBV20-1 and TRBJ2-7; D call uncertain. The clonotype was recovered from a man aged 50 or older who received an inactivated influenza vaccine. This specimen was CD4+ T cells sorted from PBMCs, taken about 5 days after vaccination. The CDR3 sequence: CSASDGNYEQYF. The CDR3 DNA follows: TGCAGTGCGTCGGACGGAAACTACGAGCAGTACTTC.